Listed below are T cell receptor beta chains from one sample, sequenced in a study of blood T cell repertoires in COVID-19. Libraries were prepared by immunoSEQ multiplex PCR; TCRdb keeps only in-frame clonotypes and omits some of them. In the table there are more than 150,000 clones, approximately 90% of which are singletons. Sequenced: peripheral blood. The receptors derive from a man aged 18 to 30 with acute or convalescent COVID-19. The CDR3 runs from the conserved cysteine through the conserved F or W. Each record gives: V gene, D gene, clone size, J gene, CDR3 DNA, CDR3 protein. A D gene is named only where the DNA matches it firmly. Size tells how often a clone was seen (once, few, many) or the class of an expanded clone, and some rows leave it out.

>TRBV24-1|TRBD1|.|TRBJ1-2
TGTGCCACCAGCCAGGGGGCAATGACGACCGGCTACACCTTC
CATSQGAMTTGYTF
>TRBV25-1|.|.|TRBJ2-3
TGTGCCAGCAGTGAATCCCCGTTAGGACTCACAGATACGCAGTATTTT
CASSESPLGLTDTQYF
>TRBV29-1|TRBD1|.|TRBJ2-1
TGCAGCGTGGACCTACACAGGGGCGATGAGCAGTTCTTC
CSVDLHRGDEQFF
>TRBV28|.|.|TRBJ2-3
TGTGCCAGCAGTATCATGCAGGGTGAACATACGCAGTATTTT
CASSIMQGEHTQYF
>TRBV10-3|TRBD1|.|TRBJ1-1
TGTGCCATCAGTGAGGGGACAGGAAACACTGAAGCTTTCTTT
CAISEGTGNTEAFF
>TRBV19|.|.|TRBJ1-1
TGTGCCAGTAGTGTGACAGTTAAGTCTGAAGCTTTCTTT
CASSVTVKSEAFF
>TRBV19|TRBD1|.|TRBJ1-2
TGTGCCAGTAGTCGACAGGGGGCCGGTGGCTACACCTTC
CASSRQGAGGYTF
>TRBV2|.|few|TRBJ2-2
TGTGCCAGCAACTACGGGACACCGAACACCGGGGAGCTGTTTTTT
CASNYGTPNTGELFF
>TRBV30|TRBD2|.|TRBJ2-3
TGTGCCTGGAGTGGCGGACTAGCGGGGGTGACAGATACGCAGTATTTT
CAWSGGLAGVTDTQYF
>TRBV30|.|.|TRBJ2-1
TGTGCCTGGAGTACTGCCGGGACTGAAAGGTTCTTC
CAWSTAGTERFF
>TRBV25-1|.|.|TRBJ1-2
TGTGCCAGCAGTGAGATCGGCAGGGGTGACTATGGCTACACCTTC
CASSEIGRGDYGYTF
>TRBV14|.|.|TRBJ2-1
TGTGCCAGCAGCCAAGTTTTGCCAGCGGAGGTCTCCTACAATGAGCAGTTCTTC
CASSQVLPAEVSYNEQFF
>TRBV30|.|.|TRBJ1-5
TGTGCCTGGAGTCGTAGGGAGTACCAGCCCCAGCATTTT
CAWSRREYQPQHF
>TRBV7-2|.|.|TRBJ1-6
TGTGCCAGCAGCCAGGGTGCAGGGAACTCCTATAATTCACCCCTCCACTTT
CASSQGAGNSYNSPLHF
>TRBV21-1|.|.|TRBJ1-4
TGTGCCAGCAGCAAGGCAGACAGGGGTTGTGAAAAACTGTTTTTT
CASSKADRGCEKLFF
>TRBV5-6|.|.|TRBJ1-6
TGTGCCAGCAGCTTGGTGGACATCTCACCCCTCCACTTT
CASSLVDISPLHF
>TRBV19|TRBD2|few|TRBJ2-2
TGTGCCAGTAGTATAGCTCTAGCGGGGGGGCGAACCGGGGAGCTGTTTTTT
CASSIALAGGRTGELFF
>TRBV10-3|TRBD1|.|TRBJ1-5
TGTGCCATCAGTGAGTTCCAGGGGGCTAGCAATCAGCCCCAGCATTTT
CAISEFQGASNQPQHF
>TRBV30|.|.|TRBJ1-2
TGTGCCTGGAGTTCGGGACACCGGAGCTATGGCTACACCTTC
CAWSSGHRSYGYTF
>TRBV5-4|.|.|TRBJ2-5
TGTGCCAGCAGCTTGGGATTGGCGGCCCAGGGGACCCAGTACTTC
CASSLGLAAQGTQYF
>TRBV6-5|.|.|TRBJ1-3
TGTGCCAGCAGTTACCTGTCTGGAAACACCATATATTTT
CASSYLSGNTIYF
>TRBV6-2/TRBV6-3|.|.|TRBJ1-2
TGTGCCAGCAGTTACCGGGTCTATGGCTACACCTTC
CASSYRVYGYTF
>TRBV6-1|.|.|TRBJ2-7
TGTGCCAGCAGTGACCTCCCGGGTTGGTCCTACGAGCAGTACTTC
CASSDLPGWSYEQYF
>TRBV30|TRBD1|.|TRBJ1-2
TGTGCCTGGGAAGGACAGGGGAGGTATGGCTACACCTTC
CAWEGQGRYGYTF
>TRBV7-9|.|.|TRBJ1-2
TGTGCCAGCAGCTTAACAGATAACTATGGCTACACCTTC
CASSLTDNYGYTF
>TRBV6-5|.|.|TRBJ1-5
TGTGCCAGCAGTCCGGCGGCAGGGGTTGGTCAGCCCCAGCATTTT
CASSPAAGVGQPQHF
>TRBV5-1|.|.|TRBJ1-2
TGCGCCAGCAGCTTGGTACGGGGATCTTCGGATGGCTACACCTTC
CASSLVRGSSDGYTF
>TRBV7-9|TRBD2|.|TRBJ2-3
TGTGCCAGCAGCACATCTGGACTAGCGGGGTCAAACACAGATACGCAGTATTTT
CASSTSGLAGSNTDTQYF
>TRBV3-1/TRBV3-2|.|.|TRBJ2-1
TGTGCCAGCAGCCCAACCCTGAGTGGTAATGAGCAGTTCTTC
CASSPTLSGNEQFF
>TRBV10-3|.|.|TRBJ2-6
TGTGCCATCAGTTACAGTAACTCTGGGGCCAACGTCCTGACTTTC
CAISYSNSGANVLTF
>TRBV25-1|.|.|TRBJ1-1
TGTGCCAGCCAAACGGGCACTGAAGCTTTCTTT
CASQTGTEAFF
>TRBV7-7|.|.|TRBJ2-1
TGTGCCAGCAGCTTTGGACTGGAATCCTACAATGAGCAGTTCTTC
CASSFGLESYNEQFF
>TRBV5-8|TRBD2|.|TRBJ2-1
TGTGCCAGCAGCTTGGGGCAAATAGCGGGGACCTACAATGAGCAGTTCTTC
CASSLGQIAGTYNEQFF
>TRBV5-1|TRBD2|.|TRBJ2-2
TGCGCCAGCAGCTTGGCCGGGGAGGGGACCGGGGAGCTGTTTTTT
CASSLAGEGTGELFF
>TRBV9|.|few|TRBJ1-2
TGTGCCAGCAGCGATTTTAGGCAGGGACATTTTAGAGATGGCTACACCTTC
CASSDFRQGHFRDGYTF
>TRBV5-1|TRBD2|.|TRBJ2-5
TGCGCCAGCAGCTTGCCAACGGGGGGGCAAGAGACCCAGTACTTC
CASSLPTGGQETQYF
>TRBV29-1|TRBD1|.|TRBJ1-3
TGCAGCGTTGAACGTTGGGGACAGAGCTCTGGAAACACCATATATTTT
CSVERWGQSSGNTIYF
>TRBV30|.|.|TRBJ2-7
TGTGCCTGGAGTGTTCTAAGCTACGAGCAGTACTTC
CAWSVLSYEQYF
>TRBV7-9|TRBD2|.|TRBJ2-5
TGTGCCAGCAGCTTCGCTAGCGGGGCTGAGACCCAGTACTTC
CASSFASGAETQYF
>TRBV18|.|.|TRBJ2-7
TGTGCCAGCTCACCACCGGGGAGAAGCTCCTACGAGCAGTACTTC
CASSPPGRSSYEQYF
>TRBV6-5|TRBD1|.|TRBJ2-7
TGTGCCAGCAGTAAACCGGGACAGTCCTACGAGCAGTACTTC
CASSKPGQSYEQYF
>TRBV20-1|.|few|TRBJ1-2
TGCAGTGCTACGACAGTTTATGGCTACACCTTC
CSATTVYGYTF
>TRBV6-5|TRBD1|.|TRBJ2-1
TGTGCCAGCAGTTACTCATGGACAGGGTACAATGAGCAGTTCTTC
CASSYSWTGYNEQFF
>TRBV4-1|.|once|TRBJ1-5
TGCGCCAGCAGCCAAGATCCAGGCAGAAGCAATCAGCCCCAGCATTTT
CASSQDPGRSNQPQHF
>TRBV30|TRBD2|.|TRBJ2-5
TGTGCCTGGAGTGAAGGAAGCGGGGGGATTAACCAAGAGACCCAGTACTTC
CAWSEGSGGINQETQYF
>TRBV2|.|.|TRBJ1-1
TGTGCCAGCAGTGAAGCGAGTCAGGGCATAGGTGAAGCTTTCTTT
CASSEASQGIGEAFF
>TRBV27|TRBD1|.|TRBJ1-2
TGTGCCAGCAGGGCTCCGGGACAGGGCAACTATGGCTACACCTTC
CASRAPGQGNYGYTF
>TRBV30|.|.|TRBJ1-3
TGTGCCTGGAGCCTAGGGGGTGGGCTCTCTGGAAACACCATATATTTT
CAWSLGGGLSGNTIYF
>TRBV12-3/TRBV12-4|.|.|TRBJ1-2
TGTGCCAGCAGTTCAACAGGAAGTTATGGCTACACCTTC
CASSSTGSYGYTF
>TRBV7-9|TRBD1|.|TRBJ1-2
TGTGCCAGCAGTTCTCCCGGGACAGGGGCTAACTATGGCTACACCTTC
CASSSPGTGANYGYTF
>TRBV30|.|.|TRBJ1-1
TGTGCCTGGGGACAGATGAACACTGAAGCTTTCTTT
CAWGQMNTEAFF
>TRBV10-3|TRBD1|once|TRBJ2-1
TGTGCCATCACTGGACAGGAGTACAATGAGCAGTTCTTC
CAITGQEYNEQFF
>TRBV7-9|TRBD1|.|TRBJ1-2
TGTGCCAGCAGCCCGCAGTTTGGACAGGGAGGAGGAGGCTACACCTTC
CASSPQFGQGGGGYTF
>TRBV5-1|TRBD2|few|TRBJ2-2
TGCGCCAGCAGCGAGACTCGCGGGGGGGCGGACACCGGGGAGCTGTTTTTT
CASSETRGGADTGELFF
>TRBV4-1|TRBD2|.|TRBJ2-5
TGCGCCAGCAGCCAAGATGACCTAGCGGAAATCCAAGAGACCCAGTACTTC
CASSQDDLAEIQETQYF
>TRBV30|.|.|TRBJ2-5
TGTGCCTGGAGTCGTGCGCGCGGGGGCCTCCAAGAGACCCAGTACTTC
CAWSRARGGLQETQYF
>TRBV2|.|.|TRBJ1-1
TGTGCCAGCAGTTCATCGAACACTGAAGCTTTCTTT
CASSSSNTEAFF